The 2 T cell receptor beta chains listed next were all sequenced from one sample in a study of shared clonotypes between healthy human individuals. Sequencing used immunoSEQ multiplex PCR; TCRdb keeps in-frame clones, though not all of them. The data hold hundreds of thousands of clones, with approximately 96% observed a single time. Terminally differentiated effector memory CD45RA+ cells were excluded from the naive CD8 cells, which were CD45RO-negative and positively selected for CCR7. The specimen sequenced was naive CD8+ T cells sorted from blood. Receptors originate from a woman aged 25-40 years in good health.

The V call is TRBV7-6, the J call TRBJ1-2; D gene uncertain. Trimming shortened V by 5 bases and J by 3 bases, and 10 bases separated the two germline ends. Germline V gene data show CDR1 as SGHVS and CDR2 as FNYEAQ. The CDR3 covers 13 residues. The CDR3 DNA follows: TGTGCCAGCAGCCACAAGGCCTACTATGGCTACACCTTC. Amino acid sequence: CASSHKAYYGYTF.

The chain recombines TRBV5-1 with TRBJ2-7; the match to TRBD2 covers 8 bases. Germline V gene data show CDR1 as SGHRS and CDR2 as YFSETQ. V was clipped by 1 base and J by 6 bases; unmatched bases: 6. The length of the CDR3 is 14 residues. Here the CDR3 reads CASSLSGSMGEQYF. The DNA of the CDR3 is TGCGCCAGCAGCTTGAGCGGGAGTATGGGCGAGCAGTACTTC.